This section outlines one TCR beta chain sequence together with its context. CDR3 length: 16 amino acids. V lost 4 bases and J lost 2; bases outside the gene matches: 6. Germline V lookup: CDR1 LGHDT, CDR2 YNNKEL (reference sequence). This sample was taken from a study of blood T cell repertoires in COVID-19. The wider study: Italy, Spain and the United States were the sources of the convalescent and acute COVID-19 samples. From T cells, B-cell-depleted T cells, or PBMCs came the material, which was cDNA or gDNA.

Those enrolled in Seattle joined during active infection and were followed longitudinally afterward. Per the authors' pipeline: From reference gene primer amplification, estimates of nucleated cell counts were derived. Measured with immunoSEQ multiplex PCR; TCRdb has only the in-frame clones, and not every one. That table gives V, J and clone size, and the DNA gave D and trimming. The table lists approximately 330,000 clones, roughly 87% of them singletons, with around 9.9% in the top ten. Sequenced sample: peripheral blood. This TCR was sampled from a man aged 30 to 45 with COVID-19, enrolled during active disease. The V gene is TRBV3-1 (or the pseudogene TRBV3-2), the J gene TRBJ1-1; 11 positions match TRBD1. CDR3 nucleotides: TGTGCCAGCAGCCGCGGGACAGGGGGGCTTAACACTGAAGCTTTCTTT. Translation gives CASSRGTGGLNTEAFF.